The next 28 T cell receptor beta chains were all read from a single sample in a study of blood T cells in healthy people across ages. PCR was performed a second time for roughly 7 to 11 cycles using a sample-barcoded 5' primer and a J-beta primer mix. One entry per CDR3 protein results from TCRdb running MiXCR on the 5' RACE reads. This sample has hundreds of thousands of distinct CDR3 sequences, with more than 20% found just once. The material sequenced was blood. Receptor source: a man aged 65 to 79 in good health.

This clonotype was recorded a few times. The chain couples TRBV20-1 to TRBJ2-5; D is ambiguous. This CDR3 contains 13 residues. Germline lookup yields CDR1 DFQATT and CDR2 SNEGSKA (reference sequence). V was cut by 4 bases and J by 1 base, with 10 bases left in between. CDR3 sequence (DNA): TGCAGTGCTATTAGGCAAATCCAAGAGACCCAGTACTTC. Amino acids: CSAIRQIQETQYF.

In this sample, this clonotype turned up a few times. The chain has TRBV12-3 or TRBV12-4 and TRBJ2-5; TRBD2 matches at 8 bases. The DNA end is more similar to TRBJ2-7, so the J call may be wrong. The CDR3 is 14 amino acids. CDR3 nucleotide sequence: TGTGCCAGCACCTATAGCGGGATCTCCTACGAGCAGTACTTC. This sequence encodes CASTYSGISYEQYF.

This clonotype was observed a few times. This rearrangement joins TRBV6-6 to TRBJ2-5, with 8 bases that match TRBD2. The V segment lost 6 bases and the J segment 2 bases; nucleotides outside the gene matches: 5. The CDR3 extends over 14 amino acids. Germline values: CDR1 MNHNY, CDR2 SVGAGI (reference sequence). CDR3 in amino acids: CASRPTGGQETQYF. The DNA for the CDR3 is TGTGCCAGCAGACCGACGGGAGGGCAAGAGACCCAGTACTTC.

The J gene is TRBJ1-2, the V gene TRBV5-1, with a tentative D call TRBD1 (5 bases). V dropped 3 bases and J dropped 6 bases, with 18 bases sitting between them. In germline, CDR1 is SGHRS, CDR2 YFSETQ. This CDR3 is 15 amino acids long. CDR3 bases: TGCGCCAGCAGCTACGGAGTGGGGGAAGCTGATGGCTACACCTTC. Its translation: CASSYGVGEADGYTF. The full variable domain, completed using reference TRBV5-1 and TRBJ1-2, is KAGVTQTPRYLIKTRGQQVTLSCSPISGHRSVSWYQQTPGQGLQFLFEYFSETQRNKGNFPGRFSGRQFSNSRSEMNVSTLELGDSALYLCASSYGVGEADGYTFGSGTRLTVV.

The chain employs TRBV7-8 and TRBJ1-6, with D unclear. Trimming took 3 bases from V and 5 from J, leaving 26 bases between them. The CDR3 runs to 20 residues. Germline CDR1 and CDR2: SGHVS and FQNEAQ. The CDR3 DNA reads as TGTGCCAGCAGCTTGAGTTGGAGTCAGCCCTCTTCCATGGATAATTCACCCCTCCACTTT. Residues: CASSLSWSQPSSMDNSPLHF.

This clonotype was recorded a few times. The chain is built from TRBV7-8 and TRBJ2-5; 8 bases fit TRBD2. The J call may be incorrect, as the DNA end agrees better with TRBJ2-1. The CDR3 loop spans 16 amino acids. Germline CDR1 and CDR2: SGHVS and FQNEAQ. CDR3 nucleotide sequence: TGTGCCAGCAGCTTAAATTCGGGAGGGGGGGGGAATGAGCAGTTCTTC. Translation gives CASSLNSGGGGNEQFF.

In this sample, this clonotype turned up a few times. The J gene is TRBJ2-2, the V gene TRBV14, with D hard to call. This CDR3 has 16 residues. Germline V gives CDR1 SGHDN, CDR2 FVKESK. The V end was cut by 0 bases, the J end by 4 bases, with 12 bases between. The CDR3 nucleotides read TGTGCCAGCAGCCAAGATCTTCTAAGTCCCACCGGGGAGCTGTTTTTT. Translation: CASSQDLLSPTGELFF. Variable domain in full (rest from reference TRBV14 and TRBJ2-2): EAGVTQFPSHSVIEKGQTVTLRCDPISGHDNLYWYRRVMGKEIKFLLHFVKESKQDESGMPNNRFLAERTGGTYSTLKVQPAELEDSGVYFCASSQDLLSPTGELFFGEGSRLTVL.

A few counts support this clonotype. CDR3 nucleotides: TGCGCCAGCAGCTTTTCGGGGGAGAAACTGTTTTTT. Encoded protein: CASSFSGEKLFF. The chain couples TRBV5-1 to TRBJ1-4; tentatively, D is TRBD1 (5 bases). Germline V lookup: CDR1 SGHRS, CDR2 YFSETQ. Trimming pared 2 bases from V and 11 bases from J, leaving 10 bases between. The CDR3 sequence is 12 residues long.

This clonotype was counted only a few times. One junction end does not reproduce the germline sequence, and a read error may be involved. The genes are TRBV5-1 and TRBJ2-5, with D perhaps matching TRBD1 or TRBD2 (5 bases each). CDR3 length: 15 residues. From germline, CDR1 is SGHRS and CDR2 YFSETQ. This chain's CDR3 is CDSSLEVGEEGTQYF. Here the CDR3 DNA reads TGCGACAGCAGCTTGGAAGTGGGGGAAGAGGGGACCCAGTACTTC.

This clonotype was seen only a few times. The chain couples TRBV18 to TRBJ2-1; a weak D match, TRBD2 (5 bases). CDR1 and CDR2 (germline): KGHSH, LQKENI. V gave up 2 bases and J gave up 12 bases, with 17 bases separating them. This CDR3 comprises 14 residues. The CDR3, as DNA: TGTGCCAGCTCACCAGAGGGCCACATCCCTGGGCAGTTCTTC. Its protein is CASSPEGHIPGQFF. Full variable domain (missing parts from reference TRBV18 and TRBJ2-1): NAGVMQNPRHLVRRRGQEARLRCSPMKGHSHVYWYRQLPEEGLKFMVYLQKENIIDESGMPKERFSAEFPKEGPSILRIQQVVRGDSAAYFCASSPEGHIPGQFFGPGTRLTVL.

The chain carries TRBV10-3 and TRBJ1-6, with D maybe TRBD1 (6 bases). V was pared by 0 bases and J by 9 bases, with 12 bases between. The CDR3 is made up of 15 amino acids. Germline CDR1 reads ENHRY; CDR2 reads SYGVKD. This CDR3 is CAISESGGVGSPLHF. The CDR3 DNA is TGTGCCATCAGTGAGTCAGGGGGGGTAGGTTCACCCCTCCACTTT.

This clonotype was picked up one time. The J gene is TRBJ2-3, the V gene TRBV2; TRBD1 might be the D (5 bases). The DNA end is more similar to TRBJ1-5, so the J call may be wrong. This CDR3 comprises 11 residues. CDR1 is SNHLY and CDR2 is FYNNEI in the germline V gene. The CDR3 spells CASGSTDTQHF. In DNA form, the CDR3 reads TGTGCCAGCGGCTCGACAGATACGCAGCATTTT.

DNA for the CDR3: TGCAGCGTTGTGGACAGAAACATTCAGTACTTC. This encodes CSVVDRNIQYF. The rearrangement links TRBV29-1 to TRBJ2-4, with D perhaps TRBD1 (6 bases). This CDR3 has 11 residues. The germline CDR1 and CDR2 sequences are SQVTM and ANQGSEA. Trimming shortened V by 4 bases and J by 6 bases, and 7 bases separated the two germline ends.

The chain employs TRBV7-8 and TRBJ2-7, with 7 bases aligning to TRBD2. The CDR3 spans 15 residues. V shed 2 bases, J shed 2 bases, and the junction held 6 bases outside the gene matches. CDR1 is SGHVS and CDR2 is FQNEAQ in the germline V gene. CDR3: CASSLWAGVAYEQYF. The CDR3 DNA follows: TGTGCCAGCAGCTTATGGGCGGGAGTGGCCTACGAGCAGTACTTC. The complete variable domain, with remaining parts taken from reference TRBV7-8 and TRBJ2-7, reads GAGVSQSPRYKVAKRGQDVALRCDPISGHVSLFWYQQALGQGPEFLTYFQNEAQLDKSGLPSDRFFAERPEGSVSTLKIQRTQQEDSAVYLCASSLWAGVAYEQYFGPGTRLTVT.

This clonotype was counted only a few times. The rearrangement links TRBV27 to TRBJ2-1; 7 nucleotides agree with TRBD2. Looked up from germline, CDR1 is MNHEY and CDR2 is SMNVEV (reference sequence). The CDR3 covers 17 residues. Losses at the gene ends were 5 bases for V and 0 bases for J; bases not matched to a gene: 10. Here the CDR3 reads CASSRPSGSYSYNEQFF. DNA for the CDR3: TGTGCCAGCAGTAGACCTAGCGGCTCGTACTCCTACAATGAGCAGTTCTTC.

In its sample, this clonotype was seen a few times. The rearrangement uses TRBV19 and TRBJ2-5, with 8 bases identical to TRBD1. Per the germline V gene, CDR1 is LNHDA and CDR2 is SQIVND (reference sequence). J lost 5 bases, V lost 9 bases, and 8 bases had no gene match. The CDR3 is made up of 13 amino acids. This CDR3 reads CARRTGIGETQYF. The CDR3, as DNA: TGTGCCAGACGGACAGGGATTGGGGAGACCCAGTACTTC.

This clonotype was observed at least ten times. The chain recombines TRBV20-1 with TRBJ1-5, with D possibly being TRBD1 (6 bases). Looked up from germline, CDR1 is DFQATT and CDR2 is SNEGSKA (reference sequence). The CDR3 is 16 amino acids. V lost 1 base and J 5 bases, leaving 18 bases between the germline ends. CDR3 DNA: TGCAGTGCTAGAGCGGGGGGGCGAGGGTTTGATCAGCCCCAGCATTTT. Its protein is CSARAGGRGFDQPQHF.

The J gene is TRBJ1-3, the V gene TRBV29-1, with D hard to call. Trimming removed 5 bases at V and 0 bases at J, with 5 bases between. Germline-derived CDR1 and CDR2 are SQVTM and ANQGSEA. The CDR3 spans 12 residues. CDR3 DNA sequence: TGCAGCGTTTCATACTCTGGAAACACCATATATTTT. Its protein is CSVSYSGNTIYF.

This clonotype showed up just a few times. The rearrangement uses TRBV5-1 and TRBJ2-7; 7 bases fit TRBD1. The CDR3 length is 15 residues. V shed 4 bases and J 5 bases; nucleotides not matched to a gene: 12. Germline CDR1 reads SGHRS; CDR2 reads YFSETQ. CDR3 in DNA: TGCGCCAGCAGCCCCCAGGGGACAGCGGTCAACGAGCAGTACTTC. It is translated as CASSPQGTAVNEQYF.

This clonotype was recorded a few times. A junction end diverges from the germline sequence, so it may reflect a read error. V is TRBV3-1 and J is TRBJ2-7, with 11 bases identical to TRBD2. TRBJ2-1 explains the end of the DNA better; the J call may be wrong. Germline V CDR1 and CDR2: LGHDT, YNNKEL (reference sequence). CDR3 length equals 15 residues. CDR3 region: CVSSHGTSGHNEQFF. The CDR3 DNA follows: TGTGTCAGCAGCCATGGGACTAGCGGTCACAATGAGCAGTTCTTC.

A few counts support this clonotype. The genes are TRBV20-1 and TRBJ2-7, with D unresolved. Trimming took 7 bases from V and 6 from J, leaving 13 bases between them. Germline CDR1 DFQATT, CDR2 SNEGSKA (reference sequence). This CDR3 has 11 residues. Here the CDR3 reads CSVRDLGEQYF. CDR3 bases: TGCAGTGTACGCGATCTGGGCGAGCAGTACTTC.

The chain links TRBV13 to TRBJ1-4, with D maybe TRBD1 (5 bases). This CDR3 comprises 15 residues. Germline CDR1 reads PRHDT; CDR2 reads FYEKMQ (reference sequence). Trimming shortened V by 5 bases and J by 4 bases, and 14 bases separated the two germline ends. In DNA form, the CDR3 reads TGTGCCAGCAGCCTTAACGGCAGGGATAATGAAAAACTGTTTTTT. Translating it yields CASSLNGRDNEKLFF.

In its sample, this clonotype was seen a few times. V is TRBV12-3 or TRBV12-4 and J is TRBJ2-3, with 7 positions matching TRBD2. This CDR3 has 15 amino acids. V dropped 5 bases and J dropped 3; count of bases not matched to a gene: 8. DNA for the CDR3: TGTGCCAGCAGTATTCGCGGGAGTGGGACAGATACGCAGTATTTT. Translated: CASSIRGSGTDTQYF.

This clonotype came up a few times. CDR3 DNA: TGCAGCGTTGTGTCGGGACAGGGATTCGAGCAGTACTTC. Amino acids: CSVVSGQGFEQYF. The genes are TRBV29-1 and TRBJ2-7, with 9 bases matching TRBD1. With 4 bases clipped from V and 6 bases from J, the junction kept 7 bases outside the gene matches. Germline-derived CDR1 and CDR2 are SQVTM and ANQGSEA. The length of the CDR3 is 13 residues.

The chain carries TRBV7-2 and TRBJ1-2, with a tentative D call TRBD1 (6 bases). Germline CDR1 SGHTA, CDR2 FQGNSA. V gave up 5 bases and J gave up 8 bases, with 12 bases separating them. The length of the CDR3 is 12 residues. In nucleotides, the CDR3 is TGTGCCAGCAGCCAAAGCAGGGGCGGCTACACCTTC. Translated: CASSQSRGGYTF.

A word on this clonotype: At one end the junction does not follow the germline gene, possibly because of a read error. The chain couples TRBV15 to TRBJ2-5; the D is unclear. TRBJ2-1 explains the end of the DNA better; the J call may be wrong. CDR3 size: 11 residues. The germline gives CDR1 LNHNV, CDR2 YYDKDF (reference sequence). The CDR3 DNA follows: TGTGCCGCCAGCAGAGGACCTGAGCAGTTCTTC. This codes for CAASRGPEQFF.

This clonotype was seen a few times. Mismatch with germline at one junction end may stem from a read error. The genes are TRBV20-1 and TRBJ2-5; 16 nucleotides match TRBD2. The CDR3 has 14 amino acids. The germline V gene encodes CDR1 DFQATT and CDR2 SNEGSKA (reference sequence). This chain's CDR3 is CNARGTSGRALQYF. The CDR3 coding sequence is TGCAATGCTAGAGGGACTAGCGGGAGGGCCTTGCAGTACTTC.

The V call is TRBV7-6, the J call TRBJ2-1; a possible D gene is TRBD2 (6 bases). Germline values: CDR1 SGHVS, CDR2 FNYEAQ. This CDR3 is 17 amino acids long. Trimming cost V 5 bases and J 0 bases, with 17 bases left between them. The CDR3: CASSQGGSGRSYNEQFF. The CDR3 coding sequence is TGTGCCAGCAGCCAGGGAGGTAGCGGACGCTCCTACAATGAGCAGTTCTTC.